The rows below give T cell receptor beta chains drawn from one sample of a study of immune heterogeneity within non-small cell lung tumors. TCRdb recomputed calls from the multiplex PCR reads with MiXCR, one row per CDR3 protein. The sample gives around 3,000 distinct CDR3 sequences, 25% to 35% of which show up once; about 10% is in the top ten. The specimen was lung tumor tissue. These receptors were collected from a man aged 55-75 years with non-small cell lung cancer. Both conserved end residues are part of each CDR3. A D gene is named only where the DNA matches it firmly. Size is stated for part of the rows, as once, few or many counts, or as a class when the clone is expanded.

>.|TRBV6-1|TRBJ1-5|medium-sized
TGTGCCAGCAGTGAATTTTGGAACAGGGTTTTTCAGCCCCAGCATTTT
CASSEFWNRVFQPQHF
>.|TRBV7-2|TRBJ1-1|.
TGTGCCAGCAGCTTAGACATGAACACTGAAGCTTTCTTT
CASSLDMNTEAFF
>.|TRBV4-2|TRBJ2-1|few
TGTGCCAGCAGCCAAGATAGGGGCGAGCAGTTCTTC
CASSQDRGEQFF
>.|TRBV5-6|TRBJ1-1|few
TGTGCCAGCAGCTTGTGGGGAATTGGTTCTGAAGCTTTCTTT
CASSLWGIGSEAFF
>.|TRBV6-1|TRBJ2-6|few
TGTGCCAGCAGTGAATTAAGGATTGGGGCCAACGTCCTGACTTTC
CASSELRIGANVLTF
>.|TRBV27|TRBJ1-5|medium-sized
TGTGCCAGCAGTTTAACAGGGCTGGGCAATCAGCCCCAGCATTTT
CASSLTGLGNQPQHF
>TRBD1|TRBV5-8|TRBJ1-1|.
TGTGCCAGCAGCTTGTGGGACAGGGGAAACACTGAAGCTTTCTTT
CASSLWDRGNTEAFF
>TRBD2|TRBV7-9|TRBJ2-7|.
TGTGCCAGCAGCTCGACTAGCGGGAAGTCCAAGTACTTC
CASSSTSGKSKYF
>.|TRBV2|TRBJ1-5|medium-sized
TGTGCCAGCAGCCGAGGGGGAGGGGACCAGCCCCAGCATTTT
CASSRGGGDQPQHF
>TRBD1|TRBV30|TRBJ1-5|.
TGTGCCTGGAGTGTACTAGGACAGGGCGGATTAAATCAGCCCCAGCCTTTT
CAWSVLGQGGLNQPQPF
>TRBD2|TRBV5-6|TRBJ2-5|once
TGTGCCAGCAGCTTGGCCGGGACTAGCGTGGTGGAGACCCAGTACTTC
CASSLAGTSVVETQYF
>.|TRBV28|TRBJ2-1|.
TGTGCCAGCAGTTTAGCCGGGAATTGGGGTGAGCAGTTCTTC
CASSLAGNWGEQFF
>.|TRBV29-1|TRBJ2-7|.
TGCAGAGTTCGCCGGGACGCTAGCTCCTACGAGCAGTACTTC
CRVRRDASSYEQYF
>.|TRBV9|TRBJ1-2|.
TGTGCCAGCAGCGGCGGCAGCCTTAACTATGGCTACACCTTC
CASSGGSLNYGYTF
>.|TRBV7-2|TRBJ2-1|few
TGTGCCAGCAGCTTCAAGGGCAATGAGCAGTTCTTC
CASSFKGNEQFF
>.|TRBV18|TRBJ2-3|few
TGTGCCAGCTCATCCACAGACCTGGGGCGAGGCACAGATACGCAGTATTTT
CASSSTDLGRGTDTQYF
>TRBD2|TRBV4-1|TRBJ2-1|.
TGCGCCAGCAGCCAGGCGACTAGCGGGACGTTCCGTAGTAAAGACAATGAGCAGTTCTTC
CASSQATSGTFRSKDNEQFF
>.|TRBV12-3/TRBV12-4|TRBJ2-1|medium-sized
TGTGCCAGCAGTTTGGTTTTGCGTAGCATCAAACCCGGCAATGAGCAGTTCTTC
CASSLVLRSIKPGNEQFF
>.|TRBV28|TRBJ2-2|large
TGTGCCAGCAGTCTCAGACGAGACCCCACCGGGGAGCTGTTTTTT
CASSLRRDPTGELFF
>.|TRBV6-1|TRBJ1-6|few
TGTGCCAGCAGTGAAATTGACTCCTATAATTCACCCCTCCACTTT
CASSEIDSYNSPLHF
>TRBD1|TRBV7-2|TRBJ2-5|.
TGTGCCAGCAGCCCCCAGGGGGTGGGAGAGACCCAGTACTTC
CASSPQGVGETQYF
>TRBD1|TRBV20-1|TRBJ1-6|.
TGCAGTGCAACAGGGGAATTTTTCGATAATTCACCCCTCCACTTT
CSATGEFFDNSPLHF
>.|TRBV20-1|TRBJ1-2|few
TGCAGTGCTCTCAATGATCGGTATGGCTACACCTTC
CSALNDRYGYTF
>.|TRBV6-1|TRBJ2-7|medium-sized
TGTGCCAGCAGTGAGTCGGTTACCTACGAGCAGTACTTC
CASSESVTYEQYF
>.|TRBV5-1|TRBJ2-1|once
TGCGCCAGCAGCTTACAGGACCGAAGTAAATACAATGAGCAGTTCTTC
CASSLQDRSKYNEQFF
>.|TRBV29-1|TRBJ2-7|few
TGCAGCGTTGAAATTACAGGCGGCCCTACCGAGCAGTACTTC
CSVEITGGPTEQYF
>TRBD1|TRBV6-1|TRBJ2-3|.
TGTGCCAGCAGGTCCCGGGACAGGGCTACAGATACGCAGTATTTT
CASRSRDRATDTQYF
>TRBD2|TRBV20-1|TRBJ2-5|few
TGCAGTGCTAGAGAGGGAGCGGGAGACCGAGAGACCCAGTACTTC
CSAREGAGDRETQYF
>.|TRBV6-5|TRBJ2-7|.
TGTGCCAGGAGTTCCCCGGCCGGCAATCACCCCTACGAGCAGTACTTC
CARSSPAGNHPYEQYF
>TRBD2|TRBV5-5|TRBJ2-1|.
TGTGCCAGCAGCTTGACCTTAGCGGGAGCGGAGCAGTTCTTC
CASSLTLAGAEQFF
>.|TRBV30|TRBJ2-1|medium-sized
TGTGCCTGGAGTTTAGCGGACTACAATGAGCAGTTCTTC
CAWSLADYNEQFF
>.|TRBV11-3|TRBJ2-7|.
TGTGCCAGCAGCTTCGGGGTATTTGGCGAGCAGTACTTC
CASSFGVFGEQYF
>.|TRBV9|TRBJ2-1|.
TGTGCCAGCAGCGTAGAACAGGATGCTTACAATGAGCAGTTCTTC
CASSVEQDAYNEQFF
>.|TRBV12-3/TRBV12-4|TRBJ2-7|medium-sized
TGTGCCAGCAGTTTAGGACCAAATTACGAGCAGTACTTC
CASSLGPNYEQYF
>.|TRBV20-1|TRBJ2-5|once
TGCAGTGCTGGGACTCAAGAGACCCAGTACTTC
CSAGTQETQYF
>.|TRBV19|TRBJ2-2|.
TGTGCCAGTAGAGACCAAGTAAGGGTAGCGAACACCGGGGAGCTGTTTTTT
CASRDQVRVANTGELFF
>TRBD2|TRBV6-1|TRBJ2-5|.
TGTGCCTGCAGTGAAGCGATTTCTAGCGGGGGAAGCCAAGAGACCCAGTACTTC
CACSEAISSGGSQETQYF
>.|TRBV6-6|TRBJ1-3|medium-sized
TGTGCCAGCAGTTACTTGGGGGCATCTGGAAACACCATATATTTT
CASSYLGASGNTIYF
>.|TRBV16|TRBJ2-7|.
TGTGCCAGCAGCCCCGCCCTAAACCGGGCCAACGAGCAGTACTTC
CASSPALNRANEQYF
>.|TRBV5-1|TRBJ1-2|medium-sized
TGCGCCAGCAGCTTGGATAGAGAAAACTATGGCTACACCTTC
CASSLDRENYGYTF
>.|TRBV28|TRBJ1-2|few
TGTGCCAGCAGTGTTATCCTCAACTATGGCTACACCTTC
CASSVILNYGYTF